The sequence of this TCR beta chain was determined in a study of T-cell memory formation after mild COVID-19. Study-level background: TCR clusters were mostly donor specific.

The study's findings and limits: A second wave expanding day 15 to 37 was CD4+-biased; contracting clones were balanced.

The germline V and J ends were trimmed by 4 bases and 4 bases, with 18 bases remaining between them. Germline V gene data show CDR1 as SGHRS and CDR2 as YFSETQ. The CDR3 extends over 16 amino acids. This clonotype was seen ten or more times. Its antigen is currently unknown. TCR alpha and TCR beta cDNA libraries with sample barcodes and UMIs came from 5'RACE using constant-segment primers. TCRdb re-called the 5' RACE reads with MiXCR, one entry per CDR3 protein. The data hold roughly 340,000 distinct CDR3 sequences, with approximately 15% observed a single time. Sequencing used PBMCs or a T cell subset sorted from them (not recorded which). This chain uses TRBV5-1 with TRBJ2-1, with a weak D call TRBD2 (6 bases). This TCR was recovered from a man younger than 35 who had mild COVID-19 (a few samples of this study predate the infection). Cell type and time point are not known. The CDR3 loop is CASSPGLHSLYNEQFF. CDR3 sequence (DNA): TGCGCCAGCAGCCCGGGACTCCACTCGTTGTACAATGAGCAGTTCTTC.